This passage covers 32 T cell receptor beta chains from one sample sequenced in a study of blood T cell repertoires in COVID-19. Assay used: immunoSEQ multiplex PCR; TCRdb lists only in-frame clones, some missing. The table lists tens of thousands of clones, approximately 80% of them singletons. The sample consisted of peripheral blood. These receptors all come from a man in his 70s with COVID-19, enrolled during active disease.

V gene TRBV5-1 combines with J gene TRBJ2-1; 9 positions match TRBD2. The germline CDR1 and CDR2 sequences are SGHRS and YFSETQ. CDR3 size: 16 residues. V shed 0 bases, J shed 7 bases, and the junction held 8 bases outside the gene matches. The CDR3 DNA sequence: TGCGCCAGCAGCTTGGATAGGGCGGGAGGGGTAAATGAGCAGTTCTTC. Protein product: CASSLDRAGGVNEQFF.

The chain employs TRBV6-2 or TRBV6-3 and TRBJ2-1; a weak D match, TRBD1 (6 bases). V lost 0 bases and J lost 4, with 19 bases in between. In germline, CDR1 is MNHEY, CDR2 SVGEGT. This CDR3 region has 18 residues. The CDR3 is CASSYSAVGHQLYNEQFF. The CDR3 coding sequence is TGTGCCAGCAGTTACTCCGCCGTGGGACACCAACTTTACAATGAGCAGTTCTTC.

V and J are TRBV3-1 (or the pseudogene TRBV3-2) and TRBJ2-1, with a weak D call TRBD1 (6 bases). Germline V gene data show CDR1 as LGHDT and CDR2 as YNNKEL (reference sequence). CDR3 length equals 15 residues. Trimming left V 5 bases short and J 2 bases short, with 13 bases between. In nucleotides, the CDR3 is TGTGCCAGCAGCTACAGGGACCGGGCCTACAATGAGCAGTTCTTC. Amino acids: CASSYRDRAYNEQFF.

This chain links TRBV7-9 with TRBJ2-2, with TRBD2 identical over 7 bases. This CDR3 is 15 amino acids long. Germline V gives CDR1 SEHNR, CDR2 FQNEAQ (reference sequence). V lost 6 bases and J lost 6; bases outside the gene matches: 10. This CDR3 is CASRPQAGAAGELFF. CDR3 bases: TGTGCCAGCAGACCTCAGGCGGGAGCAGCCGGGGAGCTGTTTTTT. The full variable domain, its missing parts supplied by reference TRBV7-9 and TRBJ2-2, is DTGVSQNPRHKITKRGQNVTFRCDPISEHNRLYWYRQTLGQGPEFLTYFQNEAQLEKSRLLSDRFSAERPKGSFSTLEIQRTEQGDSAMYLCASRPQAGAAGELFFGEGSRLTVL.

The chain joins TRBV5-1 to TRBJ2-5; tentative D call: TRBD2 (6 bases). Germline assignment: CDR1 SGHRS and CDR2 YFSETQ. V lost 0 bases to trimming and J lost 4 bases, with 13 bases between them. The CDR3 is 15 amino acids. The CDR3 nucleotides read TGCGCCAGCAGCTTGGATTCGTGGAGGGGAGAGACCCAGTACTTC. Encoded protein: CASSLDSWRGETQYF. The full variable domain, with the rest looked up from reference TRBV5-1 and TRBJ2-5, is KAGVTQTPRYLIKTRGQQVTLSCSPISGHRSVSWYQQTPGQGLQFLFEYFSETQRNKGNFPGRFSGRQFSNSRSEMNVSTLELGDSALYLCASSLDSWRGETQYFGPGTRLLVL.

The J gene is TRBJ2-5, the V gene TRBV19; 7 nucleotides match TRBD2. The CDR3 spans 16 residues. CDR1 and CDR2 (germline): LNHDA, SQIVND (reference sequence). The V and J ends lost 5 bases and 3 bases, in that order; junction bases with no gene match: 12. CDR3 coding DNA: TGTGCCAGTAGTCCCGAGGGGAGCGGGAAGGAAGAGACCCAGTACTTC. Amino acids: CASSPEGSGKEETQYF.

The CDR3: CATSTQGPNEKLFF. The CDR3 DNA reads as TGTGCCACCAGCACCCAGGGGCCAAATGAAAAACTGTTTTTT. V usage is TRBV15 and J usage is TRBJ1-4, with D possibly matching TRBD1 (6 bases). CDR1 and CDR2 (germline): LNHNV, YYDKDF (reference sequence). This CDR3 is built from 14 residues. Trimming pared 4 bases from V and 5 bases from J, leaving 11 bases between.

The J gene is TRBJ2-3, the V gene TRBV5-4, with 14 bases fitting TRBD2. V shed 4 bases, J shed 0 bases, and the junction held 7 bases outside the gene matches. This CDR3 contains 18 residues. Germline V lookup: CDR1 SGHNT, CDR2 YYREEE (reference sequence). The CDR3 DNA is TGTGCCAGCAGCCTGACTAGCGGGAGGGCTTCTAGCACAGATACGCAGTATTTT. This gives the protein CASSLTSGRASSTDTQYF.

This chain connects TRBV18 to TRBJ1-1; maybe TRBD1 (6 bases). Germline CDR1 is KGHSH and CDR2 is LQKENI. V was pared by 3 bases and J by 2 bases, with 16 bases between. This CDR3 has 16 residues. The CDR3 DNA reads TGTGCCAGCTCACCCGGGGGGGCGCGGACTAACACTGAAGCTTTCTTT. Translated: CASSPGGARTNTEAFF.

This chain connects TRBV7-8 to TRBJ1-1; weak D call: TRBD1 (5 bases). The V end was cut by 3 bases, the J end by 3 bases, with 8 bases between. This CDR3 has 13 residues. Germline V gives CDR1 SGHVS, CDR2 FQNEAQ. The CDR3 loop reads CASSFGAHTEAFF. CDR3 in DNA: TGTGCCAGCAGCTTTGGGGCCCACACTGAAGCTTTCTTT.

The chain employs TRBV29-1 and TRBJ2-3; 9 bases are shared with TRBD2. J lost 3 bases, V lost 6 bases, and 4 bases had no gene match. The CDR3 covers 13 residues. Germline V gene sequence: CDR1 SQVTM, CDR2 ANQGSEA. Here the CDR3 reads CSVVAGVTDTQYF. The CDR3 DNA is TGCAGCGTGGTAGCGGGAGTGACAGATACGCAGTATTTT.

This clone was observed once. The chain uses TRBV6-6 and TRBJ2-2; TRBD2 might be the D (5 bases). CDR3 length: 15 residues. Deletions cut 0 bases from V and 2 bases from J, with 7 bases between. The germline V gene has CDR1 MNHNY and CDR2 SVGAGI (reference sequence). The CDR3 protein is CASSYSRANTGELFF. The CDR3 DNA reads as TGTGCCAGCAGTTACTCGCGGGCCAACACCGGGGAGCTGTTTTTT.

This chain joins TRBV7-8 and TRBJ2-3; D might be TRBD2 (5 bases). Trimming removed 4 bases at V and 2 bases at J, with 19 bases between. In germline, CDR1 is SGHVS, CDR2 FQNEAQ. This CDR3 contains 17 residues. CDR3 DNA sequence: TGTGCCAGCAGCTCAGACCTGGCGCCGGGATTCACAGATACGCAGTATTTT. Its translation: CASSSDLAPGFTDTQYF. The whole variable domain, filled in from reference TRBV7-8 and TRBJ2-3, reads GAGVSQSPRYKVAKRGQDVALRCDPISGHVSLFWYQQALGQGPEFLTYFQNEAQLDKSGLPSDRFFAERPEGSVSTLKIQRTQQEDSAVYLCASSSDLAPGFTDTQYFGPGTRLTVL.

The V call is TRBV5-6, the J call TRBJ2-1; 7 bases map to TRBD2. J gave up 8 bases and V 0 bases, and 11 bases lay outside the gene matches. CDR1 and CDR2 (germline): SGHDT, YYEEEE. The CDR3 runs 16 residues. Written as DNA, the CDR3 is TGTGCCAGCAGCTTGGTGGCTAGCGGAGCGTTGGATGAGCAGTTCTTC. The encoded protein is CASSLVASGALDEQFF. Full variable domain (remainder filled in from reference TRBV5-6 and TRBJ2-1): DAGVTQSPTHLIKTRGQQVTLRCSPKSGHDTVSWYQQALGQGPQFIFQYYEEEERQRGNFPDRFSGHQFPNYSSELNVNALLLGDSALYLCASSLVASGALDEQFFGPGTRLTVL.

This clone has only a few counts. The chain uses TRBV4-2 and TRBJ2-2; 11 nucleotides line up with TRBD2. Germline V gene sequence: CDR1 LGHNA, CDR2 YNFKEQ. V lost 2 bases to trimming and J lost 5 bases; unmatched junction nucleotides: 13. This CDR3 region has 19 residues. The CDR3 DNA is TGTGCCAGCAGCCAAAGGGGACTAGCGGTAAGACAGCCGACCGGGGAGCTGTTTTTT. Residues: CASSQRGLAVRQPTGELFF.

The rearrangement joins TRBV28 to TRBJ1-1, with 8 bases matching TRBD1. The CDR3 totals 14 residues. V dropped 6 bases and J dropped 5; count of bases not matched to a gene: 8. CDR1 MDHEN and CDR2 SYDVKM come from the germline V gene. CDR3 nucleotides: TGTGCCAGCAGGGGAATATACAGGGGGACTGAAGCTTTCTTT. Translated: CASRGIYRGTEAFF.

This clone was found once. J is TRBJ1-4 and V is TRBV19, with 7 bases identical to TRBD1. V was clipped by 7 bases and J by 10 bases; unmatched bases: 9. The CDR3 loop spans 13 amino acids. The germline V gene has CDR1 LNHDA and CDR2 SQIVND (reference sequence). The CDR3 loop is CASIQGQGGKLFF. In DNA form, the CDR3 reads TGTGCCAGTATACAGGGGCAGGGAGGAAAACTGTTTTTT.

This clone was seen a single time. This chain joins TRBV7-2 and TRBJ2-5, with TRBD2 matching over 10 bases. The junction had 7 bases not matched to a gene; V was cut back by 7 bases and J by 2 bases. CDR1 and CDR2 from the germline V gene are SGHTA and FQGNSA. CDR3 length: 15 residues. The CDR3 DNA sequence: TGTGCCAGCACATCTCTAGCGGGAGTGCAAGAGACCCAGTACTTC. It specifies CASTSLAGVQETQYF.

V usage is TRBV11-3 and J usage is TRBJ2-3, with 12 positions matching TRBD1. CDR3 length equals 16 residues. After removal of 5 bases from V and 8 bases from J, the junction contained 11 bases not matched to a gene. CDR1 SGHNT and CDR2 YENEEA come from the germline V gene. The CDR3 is CASSPGTGGADPTQYF. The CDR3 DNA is TGTGCCAGCAGCCCCGGGACAGGGGGCGCCGACCCTACGCAGTATTTT.

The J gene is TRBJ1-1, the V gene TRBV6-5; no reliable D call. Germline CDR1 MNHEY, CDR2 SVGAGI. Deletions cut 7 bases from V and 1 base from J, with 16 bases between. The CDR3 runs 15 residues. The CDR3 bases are TGTGCCAGCACTCCAGCGGGCAGAGGGAACACTGAAGCTTTCTTT. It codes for CASTPAGRGNTEAFF.

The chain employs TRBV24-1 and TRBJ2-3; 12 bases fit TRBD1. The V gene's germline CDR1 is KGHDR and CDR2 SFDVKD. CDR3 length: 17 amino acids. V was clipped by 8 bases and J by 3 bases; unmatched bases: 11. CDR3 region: CATNGPGTGGRTDTQYF. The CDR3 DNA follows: TGTGCCACCAACGGCCCTGGGACAGGGGGCAGGACAGATACGCAGTATTTT.

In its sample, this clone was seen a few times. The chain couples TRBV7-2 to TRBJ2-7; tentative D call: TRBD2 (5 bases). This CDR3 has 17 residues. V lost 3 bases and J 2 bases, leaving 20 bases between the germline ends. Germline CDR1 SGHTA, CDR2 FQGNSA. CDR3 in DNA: TGTGCCAGCAGCTTGAGGATTACGAGGGAGAAGACCTACGAGCAGTACTTC. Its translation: CASSLRITREKTYEQYF.

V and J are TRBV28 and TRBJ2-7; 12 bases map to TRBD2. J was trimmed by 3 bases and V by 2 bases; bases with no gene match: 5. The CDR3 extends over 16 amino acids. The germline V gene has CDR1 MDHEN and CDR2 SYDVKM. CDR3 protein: CASSLKLAGGDYEQYF. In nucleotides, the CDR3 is TGTGCCAGCAGTTTAAAGCTAGCGGGAGGGGACTACGAGCAGTACTTC.

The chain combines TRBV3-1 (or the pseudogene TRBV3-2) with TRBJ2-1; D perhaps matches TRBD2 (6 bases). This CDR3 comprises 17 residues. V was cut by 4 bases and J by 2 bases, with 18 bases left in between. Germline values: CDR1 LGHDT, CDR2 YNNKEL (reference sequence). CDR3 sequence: CASSPLQDYSTYNEQFF. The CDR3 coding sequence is TGTGCCAGCAGCCCATTACAGGACTACTCCACCTACAATGAGCAGTTCTTC.

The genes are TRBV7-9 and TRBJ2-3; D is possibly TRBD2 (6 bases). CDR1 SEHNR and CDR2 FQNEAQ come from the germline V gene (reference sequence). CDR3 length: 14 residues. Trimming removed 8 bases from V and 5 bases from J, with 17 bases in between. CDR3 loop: CASQPKEGKDTQYF. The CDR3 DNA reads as TGTGCCAGCCAACCGAAGGAGGGAAAAGATACGCAGTATTTT.

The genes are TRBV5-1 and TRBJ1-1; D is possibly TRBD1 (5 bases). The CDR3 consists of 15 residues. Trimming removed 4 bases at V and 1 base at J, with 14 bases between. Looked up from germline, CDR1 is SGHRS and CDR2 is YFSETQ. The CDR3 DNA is TGCGCCAGCAGCAAGGGAGGGGCGAGGAACACTGAAGCTTTCTTT. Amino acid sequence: CASSKGGARNTEAFF.

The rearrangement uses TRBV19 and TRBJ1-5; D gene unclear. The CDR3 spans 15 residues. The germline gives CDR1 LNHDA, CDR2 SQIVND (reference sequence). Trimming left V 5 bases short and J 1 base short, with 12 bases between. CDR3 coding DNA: TGTGCCAGTAGTGTTCCGAGGCCGAGCAATCAGCCCCAGCATTTT. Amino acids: CASSVPRPSNQPQHF.

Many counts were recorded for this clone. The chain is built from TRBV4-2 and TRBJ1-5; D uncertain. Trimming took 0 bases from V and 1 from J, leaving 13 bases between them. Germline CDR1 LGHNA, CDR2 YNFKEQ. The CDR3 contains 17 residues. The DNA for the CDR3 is TGTGCCAGCAGCCAAGAGGGAGGCTTGGGGAGCAATCAGCCCCAGCATTTT. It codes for CASSQEGGLGSNQPQHF.

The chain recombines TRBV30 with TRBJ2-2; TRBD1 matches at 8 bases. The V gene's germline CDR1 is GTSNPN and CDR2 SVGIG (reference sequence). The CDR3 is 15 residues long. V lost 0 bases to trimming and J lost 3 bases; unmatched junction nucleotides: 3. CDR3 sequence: CAWSVRTGHTGELFF. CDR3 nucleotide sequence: TGTGCCTGGAGTGTTAGGACAGGGCACACCGGGGAGCTGTTTTTT.

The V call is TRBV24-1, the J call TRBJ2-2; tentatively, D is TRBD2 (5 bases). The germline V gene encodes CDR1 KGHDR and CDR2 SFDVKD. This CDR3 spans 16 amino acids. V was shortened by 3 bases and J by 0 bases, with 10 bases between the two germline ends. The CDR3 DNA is TGTGCCACCAGTGATAGGCGGGCCCCGAACACCGGGGAGCTGTTTTTT. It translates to CATSDRRAPNTGELFF.

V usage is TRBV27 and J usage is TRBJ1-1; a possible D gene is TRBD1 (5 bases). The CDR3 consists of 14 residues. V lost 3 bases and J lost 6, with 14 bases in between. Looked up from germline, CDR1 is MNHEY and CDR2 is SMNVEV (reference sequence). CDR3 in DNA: TGTGCCAGCAGTTTTCGCAGGGAGGTCGCTGAAGCTTTCTTT. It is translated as CASSFRREVAEAFF.

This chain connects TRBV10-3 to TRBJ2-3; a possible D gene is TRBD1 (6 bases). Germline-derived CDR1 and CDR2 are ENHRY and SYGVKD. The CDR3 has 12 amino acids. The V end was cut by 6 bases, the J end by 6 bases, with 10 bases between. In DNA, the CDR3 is TGTGCCATCAGCTCAGACAGGGATACGCAGTATTTT. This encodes CAISSDRDTQYF.